This paragraph reports one TCR beta chain. Its antigen remains unidentified. The CDR3 length is 14 residues. V was pared by 0 bases and J by 2 bases, with 8 bases between. CDR1 SGHRS and CDR2 YFSETQ come from the germline V gene. The data are from a study of T cell repertoires in cytomegalovirus infection. Whole-study context: Recently identified HLA-C-restricted CMV epitopes were among the peptides used. Study-level results: The study found HLA-C-restricted CMV-specific TCR beta clonotypes dominating the ex vivo response.

TCRdb analysed the reads with MiXCR anew, one entry per CDR3 protein. This table has about 830,000 distinct CDR3 sequences, approximately 32% appearing once. This receptor was identified in a human donor in good health (CMV status not recorded). Some clones in this sample may be carry-over from other donors' samples. This chain uses TRBV5-1 with TRBJ1-2; D is ambiguous. The sequencing here drew on cultured CD8+ T cells from PBMCs, taken from culture after CMV antigen stimulation. The CDR3 is CASSLDGENYGYTF. The CDR3 DNA reads TGCGCCAGCAGCTTGGACGGAGAAAACTATGGCTACACCTTC.